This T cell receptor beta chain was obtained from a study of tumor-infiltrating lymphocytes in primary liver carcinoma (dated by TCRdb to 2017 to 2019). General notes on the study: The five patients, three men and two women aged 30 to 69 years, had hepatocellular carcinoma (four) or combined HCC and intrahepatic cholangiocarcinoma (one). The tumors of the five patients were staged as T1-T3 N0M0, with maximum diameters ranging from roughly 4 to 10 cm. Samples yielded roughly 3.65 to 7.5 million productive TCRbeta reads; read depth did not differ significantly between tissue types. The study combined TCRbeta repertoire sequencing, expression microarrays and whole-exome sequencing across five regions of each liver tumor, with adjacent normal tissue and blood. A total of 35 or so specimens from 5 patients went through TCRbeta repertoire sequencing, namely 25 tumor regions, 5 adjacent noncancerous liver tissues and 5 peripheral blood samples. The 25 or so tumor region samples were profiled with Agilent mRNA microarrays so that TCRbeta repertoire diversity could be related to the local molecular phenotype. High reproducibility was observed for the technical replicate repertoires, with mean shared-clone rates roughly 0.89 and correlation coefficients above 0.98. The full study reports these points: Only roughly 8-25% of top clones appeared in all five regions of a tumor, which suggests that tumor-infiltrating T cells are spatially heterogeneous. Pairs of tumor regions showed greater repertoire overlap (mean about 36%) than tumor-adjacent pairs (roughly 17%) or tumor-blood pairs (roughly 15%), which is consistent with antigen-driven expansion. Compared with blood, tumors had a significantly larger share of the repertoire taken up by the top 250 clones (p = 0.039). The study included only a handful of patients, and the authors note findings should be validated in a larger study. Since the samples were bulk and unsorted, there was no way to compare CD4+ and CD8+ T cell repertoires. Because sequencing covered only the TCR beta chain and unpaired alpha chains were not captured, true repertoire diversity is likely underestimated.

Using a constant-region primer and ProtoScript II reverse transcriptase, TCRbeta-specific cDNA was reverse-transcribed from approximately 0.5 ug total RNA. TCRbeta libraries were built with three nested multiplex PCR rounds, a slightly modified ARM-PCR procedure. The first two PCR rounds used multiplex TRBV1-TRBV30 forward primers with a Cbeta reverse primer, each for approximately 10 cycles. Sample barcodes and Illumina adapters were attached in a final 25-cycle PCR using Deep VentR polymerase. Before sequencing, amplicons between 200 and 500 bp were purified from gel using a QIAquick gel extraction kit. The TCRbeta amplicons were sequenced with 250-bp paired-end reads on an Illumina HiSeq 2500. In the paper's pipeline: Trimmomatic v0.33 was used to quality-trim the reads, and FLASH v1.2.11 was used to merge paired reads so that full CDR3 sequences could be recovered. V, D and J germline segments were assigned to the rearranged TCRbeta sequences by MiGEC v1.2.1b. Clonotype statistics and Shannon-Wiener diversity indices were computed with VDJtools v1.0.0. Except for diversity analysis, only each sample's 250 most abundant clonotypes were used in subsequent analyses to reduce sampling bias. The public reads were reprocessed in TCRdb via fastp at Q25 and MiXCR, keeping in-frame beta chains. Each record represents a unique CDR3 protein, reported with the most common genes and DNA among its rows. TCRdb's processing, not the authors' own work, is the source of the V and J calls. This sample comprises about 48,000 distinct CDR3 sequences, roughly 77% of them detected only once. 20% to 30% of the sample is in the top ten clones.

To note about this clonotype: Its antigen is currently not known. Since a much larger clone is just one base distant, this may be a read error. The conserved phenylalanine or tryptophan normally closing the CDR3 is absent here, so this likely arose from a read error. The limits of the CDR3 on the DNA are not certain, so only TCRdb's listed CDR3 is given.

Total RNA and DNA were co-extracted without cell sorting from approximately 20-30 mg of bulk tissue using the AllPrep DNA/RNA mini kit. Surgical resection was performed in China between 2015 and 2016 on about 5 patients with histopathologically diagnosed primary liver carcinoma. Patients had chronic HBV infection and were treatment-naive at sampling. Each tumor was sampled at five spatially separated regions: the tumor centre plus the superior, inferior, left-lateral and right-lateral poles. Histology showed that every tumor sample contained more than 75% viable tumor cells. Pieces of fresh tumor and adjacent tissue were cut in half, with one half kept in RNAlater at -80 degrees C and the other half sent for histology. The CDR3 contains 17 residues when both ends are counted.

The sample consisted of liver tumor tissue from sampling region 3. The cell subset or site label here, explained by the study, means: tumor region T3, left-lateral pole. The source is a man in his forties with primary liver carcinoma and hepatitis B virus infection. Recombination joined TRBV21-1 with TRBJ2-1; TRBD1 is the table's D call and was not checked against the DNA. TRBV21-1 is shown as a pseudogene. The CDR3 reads CASSNGQGLSLPNEQFL.